These 11 T cell receptor beta chains originate from one sample sequenced in a study of control samples from healthy donors and cancer patients. Data came from immunoSEQ multiplex PCR; TCRdb stores just in-frame clones and leaves some out. The table has around 80,000 clones, 91% seen once. The source material was blood. These receptors originate from a man aged 50 or older in good health.

The chain employs TRBV5-8 and TRBJ1-1; D unresolved. Germline lookup yields CDR1 SGHTS and CDR2 YDEGEE. The V and J ends lost 0 bases and 2 bases respectively, with 5 bases between them. The CDR3 extends over 13 amino acids. The CDR3 loop is CASSLGANTEAFF. The CDR3 DNA reads as TGTGCCAGCAGCTTGGGGGCAAACACTGAAGCTTTCTTT.

The chain joins TRBV4-1 to TRBJ2-1; D may be TRBD2 (6 bases). Trimming stripped 4 bases from V and 7 bases from J, with 14 bases between. The CDR3 has 14 residues. Germline V gene lookup returns CDR1 MGHRA and CDR2 YSYEKL. CDR3 bases: TGCGCCAGCAGCCCCCGGGACTGGCCTAATGAGCAGTTCTTC. This translates into CASSPRDWPNEQFF.

The chain links TRBV7-2 to TRBJ2-4; TRBD1 aligns across 7 bases. This CDR3 region has 17 residues. Trimming took 5 bases from V and 0 from J; bases not matched to a gene: 10. Germline values: CDR1 SGHTA, CDR2 FQGNSA. CDR3 DNA: TGTGCCAGCAGCCTCCGGACAGGACCCCTAGCCAAAAACATTCAGTACTTC. This sequence encodes CASSLRTGPLAKNIQYF.

The chain combines TRBV4-1 with TRBJ2-2; no firm D call. CDR3 length equals 14 residues. V was shortened by 1 base and J by 1 base, with 4 bases between the two germline ends. Germline CDR1 MGHRA, CDR2 YSYEKL. The CDR3 sequence is CASSQGQNTGELFF. In nucleotides, the CDR3 is TGCGCCAGCAGCCAAGGACAGAACACCGGGGAGCTGTTTTTT.

The V and J genes are TRBV14 and TRBJ2-3, with D uncertain. Germline CDR1 and CDR2: SGHDN and FVKESK. V lost 0 bases, J lost 5 bases, and 12 bases lay in between. The CDR3 contains 15 residues. The CDR3 DNA reads TGTGCCAGCAGCCAAGAATCACCCCGGCGAGATACGCAGTATTTT. Protein: CASSQESPRRDTQYF.

The chain is built from TRBV2 and TRBJ2-2; TRBD2 aligns across 7 bases. The ends lost 6 bases at V and 4 bases at J; junction bases unmatched: 8. Germline V gives CDR1 SNHLY, CDR2 FYNNEI. The CDR3 sequence is 15 residues long. This CDR3 is CASRGDYGATGELFF. CDR3 sequence (DNA): TGTGCCAGCAGAGGGGACTATGGGGCCACCGGGGAGCTGTTTTTT.

The chain recombines TRBV3-1 (or the pseudogene TRBV3-2) with TRBJ2-1, with TRBD2 identical over 8 bases. The germline gives CDR1 LGHDT, CDR2 YNNKEL (reference sequence). V dropped 1 base and J dropped 5; count of bases not matched to a gene: 13. The CDR3 extends over 18 amino acids. The CDR3 sequence is CASSQAMGAGVGNNEQFF. In DNA form, the CDR3 reads TGTGCCAGCAGCCAAGCTATGGGAGCGGGGGTGGGGAACAATGAGCAGTTCTTC.

The gene calls are TRBV9 and TRBJ1-2; D is unclear. Germline V CDR1 and CDR2: SGDLS, YYNGEE. V was clipped by 0 bases and J by 1 base, with 13 bases between them. CDR3 length: 16 amino acids. The CDR3: CASSVGQVGYNYGYTF. The DNA for the CDR3 is TGTGCCAGCAGCGTAGGTCAGGTTGGGTATAACTATGGCTACACCTTC.

This sequence joins TRBV6-5 and TRBJ1-5; D might be TRBD1 (5 bases). CDR1 is MNHEY, CDR2 SVGAGI, per germline. This CDR3 has 14 residues. The V gene lost 0 bases and the J gene lost 6 bases, with 9 bases spanning the gap. The CDR3 sequence: CASSYSTTVQPQHF. The CDR3 bases are TGTGCCAGCAGTTACTCGACGACAGTTCAGCCCCAGCATTTT.

This chain links TRBV3-1 (or the pseudogene TRBV3-2) with TRBJ2-1; tentative D call: TRBD1 (5 bases). CDR3 length: 15 residues. V shed 1 base and J shed 9 bases, with 16 bases lying between them. The germline CDR1 and CDR2 sequences are LGHDT and YNNKEL (reference sequence). The CDR3, as DNA: TGTGCCAGCAGCCAAGGCGATAGGGGTAAAGGTGAGCAGTTCTTC. Translation gives CASSQGDRGKGEQFF.

Points on this clone: Different DNA sequences within this sample yield the same CDR3. The chain has TRBV5-1 and TRBJ1-1; tentative D call: TRBD1 (5 bases). Trimming removed 0 bases at V and 5 bases at J, with 11 bases between. Germline CDR1 is SGHRS and CDR2 is YFSETQ. The CDR3 loop spans 14 amino acids. The CDR3 DNA follows: TGCGCCAGCAGCTTGGCCGGGGGGAATACTGAAGCTTTCTTT. It encodes CASSLAGGNTEAFF.